This T cell receptor beta chain stems from a study of blood T cell repertoires in COVID-19. On the study more broadly: The analysed material was cDNA or gDNA that came from T cells, B-cell-depleted T cells, or PBMCs.

Under the authors' procedure: Estimation of nucleated cell counts was performed using reference gene primer amplification. Profiling relied on immunoSEQ multiplex PCR, and the TCRdb table lists in-frame clones only, not all of them. Clone size and V and J calls were adopted from that table, with D and trimming inferred from the DNA. The sample records tens of thousands of clones, approximately 90% being singletons. CDR3 size: 13 residues. Trimming removed 5 bases from V and 10 bases from J; junction bases left unmatched: 9. A single count supports this clone. The sample taken for sequencing was peripheral blood. This chain connects TRBV12-3 or TRBV12-4 to TRBJ2-3; 7 positions agree with TRBD2. This TCR was sampled from a human donor in a cohort sampled during active COVID-19. The CDR3 bases are TGTGCCAGCAGTCCTCCCGGGGGGTCAGCGCAGTATTTT. This gives the protein CASSPPGGSAQYF.